This T cell receptor (beta chain) was recovered during a study of T cells after yellow fever vaccination. Regarding the study as a whole: Although most clonotypes did not, a small share appeared in both CD4 and CD8 compartments. In post-booster samples, most primary-vaccination clones reappeared (approximately 96% CD4, 70% to 90% CD8). Weaker overall, the secondary response nonetheless peaked faster (day 5 versus 15).

A process of 5'RACE template switching, which added a universal primer site and UMIs, was used to make TCR cDNA. TCRdb itself ran the 5' RACE reads through MiXCR, one entry per CDR3 protein. The data show some 300,000 distinct CDR3 sequences, roughly 8.7% seen once. This clonotype appeared many times. Its antigen is currently unknown. Sequencing used CD4+ T cells sorted from PBMCs, obtained 5 days after the yellow fever booster vaccination. The sequence came from a man aged 18 to 29 who received the YFV17D yellow fever vaccine.

The CDR3 reads CASSPQRTGYNEQFF. The CDR3 DNA sequence: TGCGCCAGCAGCCCCCAAAGGACAGGGTACAATGAGCAGTTCTTC. The rearrangement uses TRBV5-1 and TRBJ2-1; 8 nucleotides align to TRBD1. There are 15 residues in the CDR3. Germline-derived CDR1 and CDR2 are SGHRS and YFSETQ. V dropped 4 bases and J dropped 4; count of bases not matched to a gene: 7.